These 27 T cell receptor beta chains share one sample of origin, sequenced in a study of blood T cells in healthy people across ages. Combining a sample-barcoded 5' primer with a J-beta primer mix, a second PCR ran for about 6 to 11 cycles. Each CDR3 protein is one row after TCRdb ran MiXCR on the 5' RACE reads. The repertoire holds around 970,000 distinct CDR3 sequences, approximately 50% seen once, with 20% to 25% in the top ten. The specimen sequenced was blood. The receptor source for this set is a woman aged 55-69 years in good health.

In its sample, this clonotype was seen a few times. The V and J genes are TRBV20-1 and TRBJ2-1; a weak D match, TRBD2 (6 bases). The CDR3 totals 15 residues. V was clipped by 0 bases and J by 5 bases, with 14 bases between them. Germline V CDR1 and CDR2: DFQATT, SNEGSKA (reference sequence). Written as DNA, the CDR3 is TGCAGTGCTAGAGATATCAGGCGGGGCAACAATGAGCAGTTCTTC. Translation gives CSARDIRRGNNEQFF.

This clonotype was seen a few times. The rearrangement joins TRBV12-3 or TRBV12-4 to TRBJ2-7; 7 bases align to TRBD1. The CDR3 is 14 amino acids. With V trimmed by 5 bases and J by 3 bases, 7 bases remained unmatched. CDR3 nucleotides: TGTGCCAGCAGTGTAGGGGGACAGTACTACGAGCAGTACTTC. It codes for CASSVGGQYYEQYF.

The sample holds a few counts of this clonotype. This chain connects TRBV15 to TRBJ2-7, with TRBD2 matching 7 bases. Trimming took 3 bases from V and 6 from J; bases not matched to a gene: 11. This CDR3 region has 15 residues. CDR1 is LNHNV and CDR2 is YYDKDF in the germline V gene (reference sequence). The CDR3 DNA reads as TGTGCCACCAGCAGTCGAAGCGGGATAACGAGCGAGCAGTACTTC. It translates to CATSSRSGITSEQYF. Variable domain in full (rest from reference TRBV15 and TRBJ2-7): DAMVIQNPRYQVTQFGKPVTLSCSQTLNHNVMYWYQQKSSQAPKLLFHYYDKDFNNEADTPDNFQSRRPNTSFCFLDIRSPGLGDTAMYLCATSSRSGITSEQYFGPGTRLTVT.

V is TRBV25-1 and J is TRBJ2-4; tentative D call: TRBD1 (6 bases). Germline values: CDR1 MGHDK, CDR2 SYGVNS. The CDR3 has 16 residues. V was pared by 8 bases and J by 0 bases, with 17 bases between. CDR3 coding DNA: TGTGCCAGCTCCCCGACAGGACGAGTAGCCAAAAACATTCAGTACTTC. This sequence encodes CASSPTGRVAKNIQYF.

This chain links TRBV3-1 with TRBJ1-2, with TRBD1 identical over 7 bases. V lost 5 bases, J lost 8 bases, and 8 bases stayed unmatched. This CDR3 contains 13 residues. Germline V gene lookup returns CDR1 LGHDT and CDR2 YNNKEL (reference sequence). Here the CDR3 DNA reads TGTGCCAGCAGCAACCGACAGGGTTGGGGCTACACCTTC. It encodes CASSNRQGWGYTF.

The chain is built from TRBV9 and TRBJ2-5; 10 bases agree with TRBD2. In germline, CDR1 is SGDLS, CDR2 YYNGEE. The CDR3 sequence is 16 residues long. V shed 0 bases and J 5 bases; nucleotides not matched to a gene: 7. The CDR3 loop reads CASSVGASGRSETQYF. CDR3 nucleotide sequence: TGTGCCAGCAGCGTAGGGGCTAGCGGGAGAAGTGAGACCCAGTACTTC.

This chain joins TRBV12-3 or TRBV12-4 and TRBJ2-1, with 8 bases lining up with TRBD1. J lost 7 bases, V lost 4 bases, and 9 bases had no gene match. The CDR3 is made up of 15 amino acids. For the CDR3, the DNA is TGTGCCAGCAGTTCGCGACAGGGGACCCCAAATGAGCAGTTCTTC. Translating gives CASSSRQGTPNEQFF.

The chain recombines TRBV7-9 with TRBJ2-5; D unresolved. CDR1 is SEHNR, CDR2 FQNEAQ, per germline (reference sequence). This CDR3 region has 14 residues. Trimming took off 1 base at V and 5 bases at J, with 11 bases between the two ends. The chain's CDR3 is CASSLGGNRETQYF. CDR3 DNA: TGTGCCAGCAGCTTAGGTGGGAATCGGGAGACCCAGTACTTC.

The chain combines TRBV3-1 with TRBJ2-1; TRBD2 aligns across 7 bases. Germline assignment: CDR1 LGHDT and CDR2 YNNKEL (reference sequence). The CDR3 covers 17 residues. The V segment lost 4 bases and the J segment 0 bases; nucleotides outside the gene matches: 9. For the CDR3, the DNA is TGTGCCAGCAGCCCGGGAGGTAGGTCGGTCTCCTACAATGAGCAGTTCTTC. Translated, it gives CASSPGGRSVSYNEQFF.

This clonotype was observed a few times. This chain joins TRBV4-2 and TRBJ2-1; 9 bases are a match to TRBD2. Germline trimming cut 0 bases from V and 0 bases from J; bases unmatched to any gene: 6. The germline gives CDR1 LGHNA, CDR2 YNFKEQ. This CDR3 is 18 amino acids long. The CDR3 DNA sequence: TGTGCCAGCAGCCAAGATCACCGGCGGGGGGGCTCCTACAATGAGCAGTTCTTC. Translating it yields CASSQDHRRGGSYNEQFF.

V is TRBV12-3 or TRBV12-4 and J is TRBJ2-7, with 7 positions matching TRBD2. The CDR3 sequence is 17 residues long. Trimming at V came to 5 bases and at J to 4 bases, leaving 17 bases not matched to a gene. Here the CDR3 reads CASSLWGSGVGSYEQYF. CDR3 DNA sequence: TGTGCCAGCAGTCTGTGGGGGAGCGGGGTAGGGTCGTACGAGCAGTACTTC.

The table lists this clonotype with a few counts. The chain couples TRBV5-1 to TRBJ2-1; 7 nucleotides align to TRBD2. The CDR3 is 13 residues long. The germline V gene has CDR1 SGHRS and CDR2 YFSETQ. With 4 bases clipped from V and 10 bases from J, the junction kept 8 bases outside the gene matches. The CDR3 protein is CASSGWEGREQFF. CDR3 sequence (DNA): TGCGCCAGCAGCGGGTGGGAGGGCCGCGAGCAGTTCTTC.

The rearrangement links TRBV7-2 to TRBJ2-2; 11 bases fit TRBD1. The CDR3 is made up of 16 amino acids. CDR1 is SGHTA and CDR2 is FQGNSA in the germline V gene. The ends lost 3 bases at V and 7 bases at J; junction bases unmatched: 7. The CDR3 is CASSLASGTGGGELFF. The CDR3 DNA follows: TGTGCCAGCAGCTTGGCCTCCGGGACAGGGGGCGGGGAGCTGTTTTTT.

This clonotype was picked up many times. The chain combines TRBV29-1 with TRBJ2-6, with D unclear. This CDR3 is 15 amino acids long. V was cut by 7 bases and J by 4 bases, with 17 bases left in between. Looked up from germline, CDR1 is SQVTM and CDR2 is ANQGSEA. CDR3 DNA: TGCAGCGCCTATACCCCAGGATCCGGGGCCAACGTCCTGACTTTC. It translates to CSAYTPGSGANVLTF.

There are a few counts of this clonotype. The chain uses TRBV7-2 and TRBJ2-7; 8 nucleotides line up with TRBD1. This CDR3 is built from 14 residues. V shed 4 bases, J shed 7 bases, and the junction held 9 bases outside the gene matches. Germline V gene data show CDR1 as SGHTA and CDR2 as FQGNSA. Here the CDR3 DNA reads TGTGCCAGCAGCTCACACAGGGGGATTCAGGAGCAGTACTTC. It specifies CASSSHRGIQEQYF.

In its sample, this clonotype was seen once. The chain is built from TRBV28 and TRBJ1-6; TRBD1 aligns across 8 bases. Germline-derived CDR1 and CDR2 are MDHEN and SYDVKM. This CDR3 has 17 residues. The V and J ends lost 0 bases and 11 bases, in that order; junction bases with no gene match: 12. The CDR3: CASSLWSGRTGYTPLHF. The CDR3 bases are TGTGCCAGCAGTTTATGGAGTGGTCGGACAGGGTATACACCCCTCCACTTT.

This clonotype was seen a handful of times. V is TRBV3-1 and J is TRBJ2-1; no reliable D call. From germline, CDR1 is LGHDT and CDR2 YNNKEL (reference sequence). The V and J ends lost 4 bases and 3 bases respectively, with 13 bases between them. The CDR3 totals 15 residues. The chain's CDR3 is CASSRGGHSYNEQFF. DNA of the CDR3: TGTGCCAGCAGCCGAGGCGGTCATAGCTACAATGAGCAGTTCTTC.

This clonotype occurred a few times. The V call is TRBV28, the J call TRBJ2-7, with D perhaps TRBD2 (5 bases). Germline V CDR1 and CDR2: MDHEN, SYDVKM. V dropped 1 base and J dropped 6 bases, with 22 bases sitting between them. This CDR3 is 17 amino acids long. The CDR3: CASSLSAPGWGVGEQYF. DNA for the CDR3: TGTGCCAGCAGTTTATCGGCCCCAGGTTGGGGAGTTGGCGAGCAGTACTTC. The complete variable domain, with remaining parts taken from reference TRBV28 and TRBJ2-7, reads DVKVTQSSRYLVKRTGEKVFLECVQDMDHENMFWYRQDPGLGLRLIYFSYDVKMKEKGDIPEGYSVSREKKERFSLILESASTNQTSMYLCASSLSAPGWGVGEQYFGPGTRLTVT.

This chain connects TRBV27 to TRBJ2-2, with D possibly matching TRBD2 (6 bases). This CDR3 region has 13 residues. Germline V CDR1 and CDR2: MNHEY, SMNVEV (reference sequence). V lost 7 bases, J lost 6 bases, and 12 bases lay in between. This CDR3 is CASKTSSSGELFF. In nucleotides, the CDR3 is TGTGCCAGCAAAACTAGCTCTTCCGGGGAGCTGTTTTTT.

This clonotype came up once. CDR3 protein: CATSPLAGVTDTQYF. In DNA form, the CDR3 reads TGTGCCACCAGTCCCCTAGCGGGAGTCACAGATACGCAGTATTTT. This chain joins TRBV15 and TRBJ2-3; 10 bases agree with TRBD2. The CDR3 is 15 residues long. Losses at the gene ends were 6 bases for V and 2 bases for J; bases not matched to a gene: 5. Germline CDR1 is LNHNV and CDR2 is YYDKDF (reference sequence).

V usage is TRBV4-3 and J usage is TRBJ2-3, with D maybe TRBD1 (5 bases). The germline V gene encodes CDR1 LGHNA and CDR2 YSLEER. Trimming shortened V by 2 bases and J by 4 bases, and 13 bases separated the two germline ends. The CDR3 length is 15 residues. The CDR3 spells CASSQQTGRADTQYF. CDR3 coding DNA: TGCGCCAGCAGCCAACAAACAGGAAGGGCAGATACGCAGTATTTT.

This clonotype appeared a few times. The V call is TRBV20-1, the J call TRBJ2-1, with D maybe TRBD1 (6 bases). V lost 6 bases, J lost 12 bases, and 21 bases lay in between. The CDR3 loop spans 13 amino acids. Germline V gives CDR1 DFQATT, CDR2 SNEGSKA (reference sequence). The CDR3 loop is CSARQGPGLVQFF. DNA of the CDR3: TGCAGTGCCCGGCAGGGGCCGGGATTGGTGCAGTTCTTC.

This CDR3 is CASSVDLAGTTDTQYF. The DNA for the CDR3 is TGTGCCAGCAGCGTAGACCTAGCGGGTACCACAGATACGCAGTATTTT. The chain is built from TRBV9 and TRBJ2-3; 8 positions match TRBD2. V dropped 0 bases and J dropped 2; count of bases not matched to a gene: 5. The CDR3 spans 16 residues. In germline, CDR1 is SGDLS, CDR2 YYNGEE.

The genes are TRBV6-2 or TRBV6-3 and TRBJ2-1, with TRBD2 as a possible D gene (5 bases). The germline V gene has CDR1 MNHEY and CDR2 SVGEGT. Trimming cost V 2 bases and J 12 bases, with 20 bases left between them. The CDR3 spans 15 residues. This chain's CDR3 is CASSYVGTRRLGQFF. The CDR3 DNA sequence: TGTGCCAGCAGTTACGTCGGTACTAGGAGATTAGGGCAGTTCTTC.

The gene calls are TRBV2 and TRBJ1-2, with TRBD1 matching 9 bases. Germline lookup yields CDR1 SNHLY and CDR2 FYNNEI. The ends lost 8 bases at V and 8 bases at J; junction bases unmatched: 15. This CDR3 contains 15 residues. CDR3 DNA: TGTGCCAGCGATTGGGGAGGACAGGGGAGAGACGGCTACACCTTC. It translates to CASDWGGQGRDGYTF. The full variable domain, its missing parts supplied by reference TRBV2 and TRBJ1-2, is EPEVTQTPSHQVTQMGQEVILRCVPISNHLYFYWYRQILGQKVEFLVSFYNNEISEKSEIFDDQFSVERPDGSNFTLKIRSTKLEDSAMYFCASDWGGQGRDGYTFGSGTRLTVV.

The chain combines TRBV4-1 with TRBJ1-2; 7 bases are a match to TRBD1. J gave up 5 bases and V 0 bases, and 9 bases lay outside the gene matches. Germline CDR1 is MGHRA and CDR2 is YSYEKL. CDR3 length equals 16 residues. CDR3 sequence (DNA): TGCGCCAGCAGCCAAGATAAGGGGGCGGCGGGATATGGCTACACCTTC. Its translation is CASSQDKGAAGYGYTF.

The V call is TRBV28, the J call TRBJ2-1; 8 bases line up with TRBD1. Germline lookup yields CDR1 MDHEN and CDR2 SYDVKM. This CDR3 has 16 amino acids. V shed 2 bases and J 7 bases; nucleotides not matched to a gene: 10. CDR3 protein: CASSLMFQGAWNEQFF. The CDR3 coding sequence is TGTGCCAGCAGTTTAATGTTTCAGGGGGCCTGGAATGAGCAGTTCTTC. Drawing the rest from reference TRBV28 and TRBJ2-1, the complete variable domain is DVKVTQSSRYLVKRTGEKVFLECVQDMDHENMFWYRQDPGLGLRLIYFSYDVKMKEKGDIPEGYSVSREKKERFSLILESASTNQTSMYLCASSLMFQGAWNEQFFGPGTRLTVL.